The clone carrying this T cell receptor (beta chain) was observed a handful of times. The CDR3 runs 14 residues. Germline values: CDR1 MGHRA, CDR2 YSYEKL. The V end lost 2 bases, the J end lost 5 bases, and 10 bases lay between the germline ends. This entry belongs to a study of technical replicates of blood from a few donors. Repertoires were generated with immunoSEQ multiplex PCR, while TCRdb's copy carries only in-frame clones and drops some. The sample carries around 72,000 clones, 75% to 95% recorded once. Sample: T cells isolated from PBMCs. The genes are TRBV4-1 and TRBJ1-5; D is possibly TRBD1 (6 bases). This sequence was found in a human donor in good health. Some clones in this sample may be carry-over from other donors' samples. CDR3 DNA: TGCGCCAGCAGCCAAACAGGGAAACATCAGCCCCAGCATTTT. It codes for CASSQTGKHQPQHF.